One sample yielded the 26 T cell receptor beta chains listed below, sequenced in a study of identical twins. TCRdb analysed the 5' RACE reads with MiXCR anew, one entry per CDR3 protein. The sample holds roughly 690,000 distinct CDR3 sequences, around 21% seen once. These same data were also listed under a study on T cells expressing NK-cell markers.

The sequencing input was PBMCs. Source of these receptors: a young woman in good health.

The chain is built from TRBV12-3 or TRBV12-4 and TRBJ1-5; TRBD1 might be the D (6 bases). V was cut by 5 bases and J by 4 bases, with 12 bases left in between. This CDR3 region has 14 residues. The CDR3 sequence: CASSPRTVNQPQHF. The CDR3 nucleotides read TGTGCCAGCAGTCCCAGGACAGTAAATCAGCCCCAGCATTTT.

This chain connects TRBV10-3 to TRBJ2-5; weak D call: TRBD1 (5 bases). Trimming left V 5 bases short and J 5 bases short, with 18 bases between. The CDR3 is 15 amino acids. Germline V CDR1 and CDR2: ENHRY, SYGVKD. The CDR3 sequence is CAISQGGQVTETQYF. As DNA, the CDR3 is TGTGCCATCAGTCAAGGCGGACAAGTTACGGAGACCCAGTACTTC.

V usage is TRBV25-1 and J usage is TRBJ2-3, with D perhaps TRBD1 (6 bases). There are 14 residues in the CDR3. The V gene's germline CDR1 is MGHDK and CDR2 SYGVNS. The V gene lost 1 base and the J gene lost 7 bases, with 12 bases spanning the gap. The CDR3 region is CASSESGTSYTQYF. The DNA for the CDR3 is TGTGCCAGCAGTGAATCCGGGACAAGTTATACGCAGTATTTT.

The V gene is TRBV11-2, the J gene TRBJ2-3, with 15 bases aligning to TRBD2. The CDR3 has 18 residues. Germline CDR1 and CDR2: SGHAT and FQNNGV. The V and J ends lost 4 bases and 0 bases, in that order; junction bases with no gene match: 5. The chain's CDR3 is CASSSGTSGGISTDTQYF. The CDR3 region has the DNA TGTGCCAGCAGCTCCGGGACTAGCGGGGGGATTAGCACAGATACGCAGTATTTT. The full variable domain, its missing parts supplied by reference TRBV11-2 and TRBJ2-3, is EAGVAQSPRYKIIEKRQSVAFWCNPISGHATLYWYQQILGQGPKLLIQFQNNGVVDDSQLPKDRFSAERLKGVDSTLKIQPAKLEDSAVYLCASSSGTSGGISTDTQYFGPGTRLTVL.

The table lists this clonotype with a few counts. The chain is built from TRBV3-1 and TRBJ1-1; D perhaps matches TRBD1 (6 bases). Deletions cut 6 bases from V and 1 base from J, with 12 bases between. Germline V gene sequence: CDR1 LGHDT, CDR2 YNNKEL (reference sequence). This CDR3 comprises 14 residues. The CDR3 protein is CASRDRYRNTEAFF. In DNA, the CDR3 is TGTGCCAGCAGAGACAGGTACAGGAACACTGAAGCTTTCTTT.

The chain recombines TRBV3-1 with TRBJ2-3, with D unclear. Trimming removed 4 bases from V and 2 bases from J, with 10 bases in between. CDR3 length: 14 residues. Germline V gene data show CDR1 as LGHDT and CDR2 as YNNKEL (reference sequence). The CDR3 region has the DNA TGTGCCAGCAGCCCAGTGAGACCCACAGATACGCAGTATTTT. Translated, it gives CASSPVRPTDTQYF.

This chain uses TRBV12-3 or TRBV12-4 with TRBJ2-3; 11 positions agree with TRBD2. The CDR3 consists of 15 residues. After removal of 3 bases from V and 8 bases from J, the junction contained 7 bases not matched to a gene. CDR3 in amino acids: CASSFGLAGGATQYF. DNA of the CDR3: TGTGCCAGCAGTTTTGGGCTAGCGGGGGGAGCTACGCAGTATTTT.

Ten or more counts support this clonotype. The genes are TRBV20-1 and TRBJ1-2; D is unclear. The V end was cut by 3 bases, the J end by 0 bases, with 20 bases between. The germline gives CDR1 DFQATT, CDR2 SNEGSKA (reference sequence). The CDR3 covers 17 residues. CDR3 protein: CSASRSFGVTTNYGYTF. The CDR3, as DNA: TGCAGTGCTAGTCGTTCCTTCGGCGTGACGACTAACTATGGCTACACCTTC.

The rearrangement joins TRBV6-4 to TRBJ2-2; D call uncertain. This CDR3 is 14 amino acids long. Germline-derived CDR1 and CDR2 are MRHNA and SNTAGT. The germline V and J ends were trimmed by 4 bases and 6 bases, with 12 bases remaining between them. CDR3 in DNA: TGTGCCAGCAGTGTTTTGGCAGGCGCCGGGGAGCTGTTTTTT. Translating gives CASSVLAGAGELFF.

This chain connects TRBV20-1 to TRBJ2-1; unclear D gene. The CDR3 has 12 amino acids. V lost 0 bases, J lost 9 bases, and 9 bases lay in between. The germline V gene has CDR1 DFQATT and CDR2 SNEGSKA (reference sequence). The CDR3 coding sequence is TGCAGTGCTAGAGATCCCCGGGTTGAGCAGTTCTTC. It encodes CSARDPRVEQFF.

V usage is TRBV12-3 or TRBV12-4 and J usage is TRBJ1-5, with D unresolved. The CDR3 runs 14 residues. The V gene lost 6 bases and the J gene lost 4 bases, with 13 bases spanning the gap. The DNA for the CDR3 is TGTGCCAGCAGACGGTGGGAGAGGAATCAGCCCCAGCATTTT. Encoded protein: CASRRWERNQPQHF.

V is TRBV14 and J is TRBJ1-1; unclear D gene. Germline CDR1 SGHDN, CDR2 FVKESK. V was cut by 2 bases and J by 10 bases, with 14 bases left in between. The CDR3 length is 13 residues. The CDR3 coding sequence is TGTGCCAGCAGCCAATTTTCGCCGGGAGGAGCTTTCTTT. Translation: CASSQFSPGGAFF.

This clonotype was found a few times. This sequence joins TRBV5-1 and TRBJ2-1; 10 bases are shared with TRBD2. This CDR3 is 16 amino acids long. V lost 4 bases and J lost 5; bases outside the gene matches: 9. Germline V gene data show CDR1 as SGHRS and CDR2 as YFSETQ. The CDR3 is CASSPPTSGANNEQFF. Written as DNA, the CDR3 is TGCGCCAGCAGCCCACCTACTAGCGGGGCAAACAATGAGCAGTTCTTC.

This chain links TRBV5-4 with TRBJ2-5; TRBD2 aligns across 13 bases. Germline-derived CDR1 and CDR2 are SGHNT and YYREEE (reference sequence). V was pared by 4 bases and J by 4 bases, with 4 bases of the junction left unmatched. This CDR3 spans 15 amino acids. In DNA, the CDR3 is TGTGCCAGCAGCCCCAGGACTAGCGGGGGAGAGACCCAGTACTTC. Protein product: CASSPRTSGGETQYF.

The table lists this clonotype with many counts. This chain joins TRBV18 and TRBJ2-3; D unresolved. Trimming removed 6 bases at V and 4 bases at J, with 17 bases between. CDR3 size: 15 residues. Germline assignment: CDR1 KGHSH and CDR2 LQKENI. Written as DNA, the CDR3 is TGTGCCAGCTCTGCAATCACAAGCCCCGCAGATACGCAGTATTTT. The encoded protein is CASSAITSPADTQYF. Full variable domain (outside the CDR3, taken from reference TRBV18 and TRBJ2-3): NAGVMQNPRHLVRRRGQEARLRCSPMKGHSHVYWYRQLPEEGLKFMVYLQKENIIDESGMPKERFSAEFPKEGPSILRIQQVVRGDSAAYFCASSAITSPADTQYFGPGTRLTVL.

The chain recombines TRBV6-1 with TRBJ2-1, with D possibly being TRBD2 (5 bases). This CDR3 spans 13 amino acids. Germline V lookup: CDR1 MNHNS, CDR2 SASEGT. V lost 8 bases and J lost 7, with 15 bases in between. The CDR3 nucleotides read TGTGCCAGCTTTGGGTGGGAGAGGAATGAGCAGTTCTTC. This sequence encodes CASFGWERNEQFF.

The J gene is TRBJ1-1, the V gene TRBV15; the match to TRBD1 covers 7 bases. The CDR3 is 16 residues long. The ends lost 7 bases at V and 5 bases at J; junction bases unmatched: 16. Germline CDR1 is LNHNV and CDR2 is YYDKDF (reference sequence). The CDR3 sequence is CATTLGRGLIGTEAFF. Written as DNA, the CDR3 is TGTGCCACCACGCTGGGGAGGGGGCTTATAGGAACTGAAGCTTTCTTT. The whole variable domain, remainder taken from reference TRBV15 and TRBJ1-1, is DAMVIQNPRYQVTQFGKPVTLSCSQTLNHNVMYWYQQKSSQAPKLLFHYYDKDFNNEADTPDNFQSRRPNTSFCFLDIRSPGLGDTAMYLCATTLGRGLIGTEAFFGQGTRLTVV.

In its sample, this clonotype was seen a few times. V gene TRBV10-3 combines with J gene TRBJ2-1; 8 bases map to TRBD1. Looked up from germline, CDR1 is ENHRY and CDR2 is SYGVKD. V shed 4 bases, J shed 7 bases, and the junction held 3 bases outside the gene matches. The CDR3 is 13 residues long. For the CDR3, the DNA is TGTGCCATCAGTGGACAGGGGCGGAATGAGCAGTTCTTC. It yields the protein CAISGQGRNEQFF.

This clonotype occurred a few times. The rearrangement uses TRBV12-3 or TRBV12-4 and TRBJ2-1; D might be TRBD2 (6 bases). CDR3 size: 16 residues. Between the trimmed V and J ends, which lost 5 bases and 0 bases, there was a span of 14 bases. CDR3: CASSTYAGSSYNEQFF. The CDR3 DNA is TGTGCCAGCAGTACCTACGCGGGGAGCTCCTACAATGAGCAGTTCTTC.

This clonotype was observed at least ten times. The chain combines TRBV12-3 or TRBV12-4 with TRBJ1-2; TRBD1 matches 10 bases. The CDR3 is 14 amino acids. V lost 5 bases to trimming and J lost 4 bases; unmatched junction nucleotides: 4. In DNA, the CDR3 is TGTGCCAGCAGTCCCTGGACAGGGGGCTATGGCTACACCTTC. Translated: CASSPWTGGYGYTF.

This clonotype was seen only a few times. The chain has TRBV29-1 and TRBJ1-2, with D possibly TRBD1 on 5 matching bases. CDR3 length: 13 residues. The V gene lost 0 bases and the J gene lost 3 bases, with 8 bases spanning the gap. Germline assignment: CDR1 SQVTM and CDR2 ANQGSEA. CDR3 residues: CSVEDGRDYGYTF. Written as DNA, the CDR3 is TGCAGCGTTGAAGACGGCAGGGACTATGGCTACACCTTC.

The chain is built from TRBV20-1 and TRBJ1-1; D is ambiguous. This CDR3 has 11 amino acids. V lost 6 bases and J lost 5, with 10 bases in between. Germline V gives CDR1 DFQATT, CDR2 SNEGSKA (reference sequence). The CDR3 DNA is TGCAGTGCCACCGTGGGTACTGAAGCTTTCTTT. It translates to CSATVGTEAFF.

CDR3 protein: CTCSSDWVGGLAFYEQYF. CDR3 coding DNA: TGTACCTGCAGTTCTGACTGGGTTGGAGGACTAGCATTCTACGAGCAGTACTTC. The rearrangement joins TRBV12-3 or TRBV12-4 to TRBJ2-7, with 8 bases aligning to TRBD2. The CDR3 spans 18 residues.

J is TRBJ2-2 and V is TRBV6-1; D is uncertain. Germline-derived CDR1 and CDR2 are MNHNS and SASEGT. With 7 bases removed from V and 1 base from J, the gap between germline ends came to 7 bases. The CDR3 is 13 residues long. CDR3 protein: CASNDGNTGELFF. Here the CDR3 DNA reads TGTGCCAGCAACGACGGGAACACCGGGGAGCTGTTTTTT.

This sequence joins TRBV18 and TRBJ1-1, with D uncertain. Germline V gene data show CDR1 as KGHSH and CDR2 as LQKENI. The CDR3 length is 15 residues. The V end lost 0 bases, the J end lost 1 base, and 9 bases lay between the germline ends. The CDR3 is CASSPPNAPNTEAFF. CDR3 sequence (DNA): TGTGCCAGCTCACCACCGAATGCACCGAACACTGAAGCTTTCTTT.

This chain connects TRBV10-3 to TRBJ1-2; no clear D. V lost 2 bases to trimming and J lost 5 bases, with 9 bases between them. Germline V gene lookup returns CDR1 ENHRY and CDR2 SYGVKD. This CDR3 has 13 amino acids. The CDR3 region is CAISESGDYGYTF. CDR3 DNA sequence: TGTGCCATCAGTGAGAGCGGTGATTATGGCTACACCTTC.